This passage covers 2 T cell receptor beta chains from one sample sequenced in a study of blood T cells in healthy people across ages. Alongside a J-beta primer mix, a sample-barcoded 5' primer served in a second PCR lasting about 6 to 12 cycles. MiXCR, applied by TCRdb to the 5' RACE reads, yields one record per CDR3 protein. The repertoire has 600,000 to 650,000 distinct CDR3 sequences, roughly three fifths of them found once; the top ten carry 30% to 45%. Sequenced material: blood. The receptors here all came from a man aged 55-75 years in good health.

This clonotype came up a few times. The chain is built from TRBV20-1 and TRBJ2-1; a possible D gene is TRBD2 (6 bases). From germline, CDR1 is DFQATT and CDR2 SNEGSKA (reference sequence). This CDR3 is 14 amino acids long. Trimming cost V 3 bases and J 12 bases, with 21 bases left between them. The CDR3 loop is CSASPRTTGLGQFF. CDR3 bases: TGCAGTGCTAGTCCCCGGACTACCGGCCTCGGGCAGTTCTTC.

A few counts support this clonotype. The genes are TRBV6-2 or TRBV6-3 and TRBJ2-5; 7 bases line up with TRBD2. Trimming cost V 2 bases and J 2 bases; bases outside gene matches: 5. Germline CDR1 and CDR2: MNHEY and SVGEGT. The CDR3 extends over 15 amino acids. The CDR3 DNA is TGTGCCAGCAGTTACCATTCTAGCGGTCAAGAGACCCAGTACTTC. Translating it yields CASSYHSSGQETQYF.